Listed below are T cell receptor beta chains from one sample, sequenced in a study of CD8 T cells in ankylosing spondylitis. Using its own MiXCR run on the 5' RACE reads, TCRdb lists one record per CDR3 protein. The table records some 700,000 distinct CDR3 sequences, around 20% of them present only once. Sequenced material: blood, either unsorted or a sorted T cell fraction (not recorded which). The source of these receptors is a male donor with ankylosing spondylitis. Each CDR3 is given without its conserved first and last residue.

length	V	J	CDR3
12	TRBV6-2/TRBV6-3	TRBJ1-5	ASSLFDSNQPQH
11	TRBV24-1	TRBJ2-5	ATSEPRRETQY
13	TRBV7-2	TRBJ2-3	ASSLTSTSTDTQY
15	TRBV7-9	TRBJ2-3	ASSQPAGGRSTDTQY
11	TRBV20-1	TRBJ2-7	SASSGYYYEQY
12	TRBV27	TRBJ1-2	ASSLQAGAYGYT
11	TRBV20-1	TRBJ1-1	SARDGALSLTF
13	TRBV11-1	TRBJ2-7	ASSLPKKGHYEQY
12	TRBV28	TRBJ2-7	ASSPPRARDEQY
10	TRBV29-1	TRBJ1-1	SVRTGGTEAF
13	TRBV7-2	TRBJ1-1	ASSLEAGGSTEAF
12	TRBV9	TRBJ2-3	ASSVQGNPDTQY
14	TRBV6-1	TRBJ2-1	ASRKRGSGGPNEQF
12	TRBV4-1	TRBJ1-2	ASSQTADIYGYT
12	TRBV20-1	TRBJ2-1	SARRLAYLNEQF
13	TRBV12-3/TRBV12-4	TRBJ2-2	ASSRLGDNTGELF
13	TRBV15	TRBJ1-5	ATSPGTGGKQPQH
13	TRBV5-1	TRBJ2-3	ASHLGQGDTDTQY
12	TRBV7-2	TRBJ2-7	ASSPGLADIEQY
11	TRBV27	TRBJ2-1	ASSSGALNEQF
14	TRBV7-3	TRBJ2-3	ASSSGTDPSTDTQY
15	TRBV4-3	TRBJ2-3	ASSQGPQRDRWDTQY
14	TRBV7-2	TRBJ2-3	ASSPRPGLSTDTQY
12	TRBV7-9	TRBJ2-3	ASTPGPPLWTQY
11	TRBV6-6	TRBJ2-1	ASSYRFYNEQF
10	TRBV28	TRBJ2-7	ASTTPTYEQY
13	TRBV6-5	TRBJ1-3	ASSYYGAAGNTIY
14	TRBV12-3/TRBV12-4	TRBJ2-3	ASSLGRGSGTDTQY
16	TRBV11-1	TRBJ2-3	ASSFLNLGPNSTDTQY
12	TRBV7-6	TRBJ2-5	ASSNRDPKETQY
11	TRBV29-1	TRBJ1-2	SVHIGGWIGYT
11	TRBV6-6	TRBJ2-1	ASTQGARNEQF
11	TRBV12-3/TRBV12-4	TRBJ2-5	ASSSGLEETQY
10	TRBV12-3/TRBV12-4	TRBJ1-1	ASSFGATEAF
14	TRBV7-2	TRBJ1-4	ASSSEQGSANEKLF
14	TRBV7-6	TRBJ1-3	ASSEGPGYSGNTIY
13	TRBV6-1	TRBJ2-2	ASSDGGLVAGELF
10	TRBV3-1	TRBJ2-1	ASSVERNEQF
12	TRBV6-1	TRBJ2-3	ASSELLFRDTQY
11	TRBV29-1	TRBJ2-5	SARDSTKETQY
14	TRBV4-1	TRBJ2-7	ASSQVPSFSSYEQY
11	TRBV7-9	TRBJ2-5	ASSYGTIETQY
10	TRBV6-2/TRBV6-3	TRBJ1-5	ASRVGNQPHH
12	TRBV7-7	TRBJ2-2	ASSPGPAPGELF
15	TRBV6-1	TRBJ1-5	ASSGGNGPTSNQPQH
12	TRBV12-3/TRBV12-4	TRBJ2-2	ASRWDRGTGELF
12	TRBV9	TRBJ1-3	ASSVAGDGNTIY
14	TRBV20-1	TRBJ1-3	SARDQGRHSGNTIY